A single sample gave rise to the 22 T cell receptor beta chains below, sequenced in a study of T cell repertoires in cytomegalovirus infection. From the reads, TCRdb called clonotypes with MiXCR, one entry per CDR3 protein. Here the sample spans just under 500,000 distinct CDR3 sequences, roughly a third being singletons. Antigens of these TCRs are unknown. The specimen comprised cultured PBMCs, sampled from culture after CMV antigen stimulation. These receptors were taken from a human donor in good health (CMV status not recorded). Some clones in this sample may be carry-over from other donors' samples.

This chain uses TRBV19 with TRBJ1-5; D perhaps matches TRBD1 (5 bases). Trimming shortened V by 8 bases and J by 5 bases, and 16 bases separated the two germline ends. Germline CDR1 LNHDA, CDR2 SQIVND (reference sequence). This CDR3 comprises 14 residues. The chain's CDR3 is CASRRVQYDQPQHF. The CDR3 region has the DNA TGTGCCAGTCGCAGGGTGCAATATGATCAGCCCCAGCATTTT. Using reference TRBV19 and TRBJ1-5 for the parts outside the CDR3, the full variable domain is DGGITQSPKYLFRKEGQNVTLSCEQNLNHDAMYWYRQDPGQGLRLIYYSQIVNDFQKGDIAEGYSVSREKKESFPLTVTSAQKNPTAFYLCASRRVQYDQPQHFGDGTRLSIL.

The chain employs TRBV7-2 and TRBJ1-2; 10 bases match TRBD1. The CDR3 is 15 amino acids. CDR1 and CDR2 from the germline V gene are SGHTA and FQGNSA. After removal of 4 bases from V and 6 bases from J, the junction contained 8 bases not matched to a gene. In DNA, the CDR3 is TGTGCCAGCAGCTCACGACTAGGACAGGGGGATGGCTACACCTTC. Residues: CASSSRLGQGDGYTF. The variable domain in full, with the rest retrieved from reference TRBV7-2 and TRBJ1-2, is GAGVSQSPSNKVTEKGKDVELRCDPISGHTALYWYRQSLGQGLEFLIYFQGNSAPDKSGLPSDRFSAERTGGSVSTLTIQRTQQEDSAVYLCASSSRLGQGDGYTFGSGTRLTVV.

The chain has TRBV7-6 and TRBJ1-4; unclear D gene. Germline CDR1 reads SGHVS; CDR2 reads FNYEAQ. The CDR3 totals 13 residues. V shed 5 bases and J shed 7 bases, with 11 bases lying between them. CDR3 coding DNA: TGTGCCAGCAGCCAGGAGGGCGGTGAAAAACTGTTTTTT. It is translated as CASSQEGGEKLFF.

This clonotype was counted at least ten times. The genes are TRBV7-2 and TRBJ2-3, with 10 bases identical to TRBD1. V was clipped by 1 base and J by 4 bases; unmatched bases: 2. The CDR3 is made up of 15 amino acids. Germline lookup yields CDR1 SGHTA and CDR2 FQGNSA. CDR3 amino acids: CASSLVGTGADTQYF. The CDR3 nucleotides are TGTGCCAGCAGCTTAGTGGGGACAGGGGCAGATACGCAGTATTTT.

This clonotype has just a few counts. The chain employs TRBV29-1 and TRBJ2-7, with no clear D. In germline, CDR1 is SQVTM, CDR2 ANQGSEA. This CDR3 is 13 amino acids long. V shed 1 base and J shed 0 bases, with 7 bases lying between them. CDR3 nucleotides: TGCAGCGTTGAAGCAGAGAGCTCCTACGAGCAGTACTTC. It encodes CSVEAESSYEQYF.

Comments on this clonotype: A clone one base away is much larger, so this may be a read error. The chain links TRBV28 to TRBJ2-1, with 12 nucleotides matching TRBD2. Germline CDR1 reads MDHEN; CDR2 reads SYDVKM. This CDR3 is built from 17 residues. The V and J ends lost 8 bases and 0 bases, in that order; junction bases with no gene match: 8. Here the CDR3 reads CASGPTSGRNSYNEQFF. The CDR3 nucleotides are TGTGCCAGCGGACCTACTAGCGGGAGGAACTCCTACAATGAGCAGTTCTTC.

The chain couples TRBV7-3 to TRBJ1-1, with unresolved D. Germline CDR1 reads SGHTA; CDR2 reads FQGTGA. Trimming cost V 4 bases and J 0 bases, with 6 bases left between them. The CDR3 extends over 13 amino acids. CDR3 amino acids: CASSSYLNTEAFF. CDR3 DNA sequence: TGTGCCAGCAGCTCTTACCTGAACACTGAAGCTTTCTTT.

This clonotype was found many times. The V gene is TRBV7-9, the J gene TRBJ2-1, with a tentative D call TRBD1 (5 bases). Germline V gives CDR1 SEHNR, CDR2 FQNEAQ (reference sequence). The CDR3 extends over 15 amino acids. V was cut by 4 bases and J by 2 bases, with 12 bases left in between. The CDR3 DNA reads TGTGCCAGCAGCTCAGGGTTAAGGGCCTACAATGAGCAGTTCTTC. This codes for CASSSGLRAYNEQFF.

The chain uses TRBV7-2 and TRBJ2-5; weak D call: TRBD2 (5 bases). V was clipped by 0 bases and J by 5 bases, with 10 bases between them. CDR3 length: 14 residues. Germline V CDR1 and CDR2: SGHTA, FQGNSA. The CDR3 DNA follows: TGTGCCAGCAGCTTAGCCCAGAGAGGGGAGACCCAGTACTTC. It yields the protein CASSLAQRGETQYF.

This clonotype was seen just once. V gene TRBV12-3 or TRBV12-4 combines with J gene TRBJ2-5; 7 bases fit TRBD2. The junction had 12 bases not matched to a gene; V was cut back by 6 bases and J by 2 bases. The CDR3 runs 16 residues. The CDR3 DNA is TGTGCCAGCAGATTCCTCCAGGCTAGCGGACAAGAGACCCAGTACTTC. Translation gives CASRFLQASGQETQYF.

The chain has TRBV7-6 and TRBJ2-1, with 12 bases lining up with TRBD2. Germline loops: CDR1 SGHVS, CDR2 FNYEAQ. V trimming: 5 bases; J trimming: 6 bases; junction bases outside the gene matches: 2. The CDR3 spans 14 residues. The CDR3 DNA sequence: TGTGCCAGCAGCGGGACTAGCGGGCTCAATGAGCAGTTCTTC. It translates to CASSGTSGLNEQFF.

This rearrangement joins TRBV19 to TRBJ1-5; no clear D. The V gene lost 4 bases and the J gene lost 9 bases, with 25 bases spanning the gap. CDR3 length: 17 amino acids. Germline CDR1 and CDR2: LNHDA and SQIVND (reference sequence). The DNA of the CDR3 is TGTGCCAGTAGTAGCGCCGGAATGGGCGGTAGGAATAGGCCCCAGCATTTT. It codes for CASSSAGMGGRNRPQHF. Full variable domain (rest looked up from reference TRBV19 and TRBJ1-5): DGGITQSPKYLFRKEGQNVTLSCEQNLNHDAMYWYRQDPGQGLRLIYYSQIVNDFQKGDIAEGYSVSREKKESFPLTVTSAQKNPTAFYLCASSSAGMGGRNRPQHFGDGTRLSIL.

This clonotype was seen a few times. The chain has TRBV20-1 and TRBJ2-3; 7 nucleotides line up with TRBD2. The CDR3 runs to 16 residues. Germline V CDR1 and CDR2: DFQATT, SNEGSKA (reference sequence). Trimming at V came to 1 base and at J to 2 bases, leaving 9 bases not matched to a gene. CDR3 in amino acids: CSARVRRAGATDTQYF. The CDR3 DNA sequence: TGCAGTGCTAGAGTCCGCCGGGCGGGAGCCACAGATACGCAGTATTTT.

This clonotype has only a few counts. The chain links TRBV28 to TRBJ1-3; D is unclear. V was shortened by 1 base and J by 5 bases, with 9 bases between the two germline ends. The CDR3 has 14 residues. Per the germline V gene, CDR1 is MDHEN and CDR2 is SYDVKM. CDR3 coding DNA: TGTGCCAGCAGTTTATCGGCCCTACGAAACACCATATATTTT. Amino acids: CASSLSALRNTIYF.

The chain links TRBV7-2 to TRBJ2-1; 10 bases are a match to TRBD1. The CDR3 sequence is 15 residues long. The germline CDR1 and CDR2 sequences are SGHTA and FQGNSA. V was clipped by 3 bases and J by 12 bases; unmatched bases: 11. Here the CDR3 reads CASSLGDRGLRGQFF. In DNA, the CDR3 is TGTGCCAGCAGCTTGGGGGACAGGGGCCTTCGGGGGCAGTTCTTC.

V gene TRBV29-1 combines with J gene TRBJ1-2, with D perhaps matching TRBD1 (5 bases). V lost 3 bases, J lost 3 bases, and 11 bases lay in between. Germline values: CDR1 SQVTM, CDR2 ANQGSEA. This CDR3 comprises 13 residues. The CDR3 nucleotides read TGCAGCGTTGATCCGTGGGGGGACTATGGCTACACCTTC. It codes for CSVDPWGDYGYTF.

This chain connects TRBV11-2 to TRBJ2-2, with 9 bases aligning to TRBD1. J was trimmed by 6 bases and V by 3 bases; bases with no gene match: 11. This CDR3 has 17 amino acids. Germline-derived CDR1 and CDR2 are SGHAT and FQNNGV. CDR3 sequence: CASSFPLGQGRSGELFF. The CDR3 DNA follows: TGTGCCAGCAGCTTCCCCTTGGGACAGGGACGATCCGGGGAGCTGTTTTTT.

In its sample, this clonotype was seen many times. This sequence joins TRBV12-5 and TRBJ2-3; TRBD2 might be the D (6 bases). The CDR3 is 14 residues long. Germline loops: CDR1 LGHNT, CDR2 FRNRAP. The CDR3 coding sequence is TGTGCCTCCCGGGACTCTGCGGGCACAGATACGCAGTATTTT. Translating gives CASRDSAGTDTQYF.

This chain joins TRBV13 and TRBJ1-1; no clear D gene. Trimming removed 5 bases at V and 0 bases at J, with 10 bases between. Germline values: CDR1 PRHDT, CDR2 FYEKMQ (reference sequence). CDR3 length: 14 amino acids. CDR3 in amino acids: CASSVSLVNTEAFF. The CDR3 DNA sequence: TGTGCCAGCAGCGTTTCCCTGGTGAACACTGAAGCTTTCTTT.

This clonotype showed up just a few times. The chain has TRBV7-2 and TRBJ2-5, with D hard to call. V dropped 1 base and J dropped 3 bases, with 9 bases sitting between them. This CDR3 has 14 amino acids. Germline V CDR1 and CDR2: SGHTA, FQGNSA. DNA for the CDR3: TGTGCCAGCAGCTTAGTGACGGGCAAAGAGACCCAGTACTTC. It yields the protein CASSLVTGKETQYF.

The chain uses TRBV7-9 and TRBJ1-1, with D possibly TRBD1 on 6 matching bases. Trimming removed 5 bases from V and 1 base from J, with 14 bases in between. This CDR3 is 15 amino acids long. The V gene's germline CDR1 is SEHNR and CDR2 FQNEAQ (reference sequence). The CDR3 nucleotides read TGTGCCAGCAGCGCCAGACAGGCCGCGAACACTGAAGCTTTCTTT. Protein product: CASSARQAANTEAFF.

The chain is built from TRBV4-3 and TRBJ1-6, with TRBD1 identical over 9 bases. The germline gives CDR1 LGHNA, CDR2 YSLEER. The CDR3 has 15 amino acids. Trimming cost V 4 bases and J 6 bases; bases outside gene matches: 4. CDR3 residues: CASSRGTGSNSPLHF. Written as DNA, the CDR3 is TGCGCCAGCAGCCGGGGGACAGGGTCTAATTCACCCCTCCACTTT.